This T cell receptor beta chain was sequenced in a study of T cell clusters in autoimmune cytopenias. Each sample's input was approximately 0.25 ug genomic DNA, 30,000 to 45,000 genome equivalents. TRB was amplified by touch-down multiplex PCR, primer pools A and B combined. TCRdb reanalyzed the multiplex PCR reads and collapses them to one entry per CDR3 protein, without DNA. The sample holds 9,500 to 15,000 distinct CDR3 sequences. CDR3 length: 13 residues. Germline V CDR1 and CDR2: SGHTA, FQGNSA. This clonotype is labeled medium-sized based on frequency. These data are also associated with another study on T cell repertoires in aging, cancer and after chemotherapy.

The sequencing sample was made of peripheral blood. The chain employs TRBV7-2 and TRBJ2-7; with no DNA, the TCRdb D assignment of TRBD2 cannot be verified. The clonotype comes from a human donor in good health. CDR3 region: CASRKTSGNEQYF. The full variable domain, with the rest looked up from reference TRBV7-2 and TRBJ2-7, is GAGVSQSPSNKVTEKGKDVELRCDPISGHTALYWYRQSLGQGLEFLIYFQGNSAPDKSGLPSDRFSAERTGGSVSTLTIQRTQQEDSAVYLCASRKTSGNEQYFGPGTRLTVT.